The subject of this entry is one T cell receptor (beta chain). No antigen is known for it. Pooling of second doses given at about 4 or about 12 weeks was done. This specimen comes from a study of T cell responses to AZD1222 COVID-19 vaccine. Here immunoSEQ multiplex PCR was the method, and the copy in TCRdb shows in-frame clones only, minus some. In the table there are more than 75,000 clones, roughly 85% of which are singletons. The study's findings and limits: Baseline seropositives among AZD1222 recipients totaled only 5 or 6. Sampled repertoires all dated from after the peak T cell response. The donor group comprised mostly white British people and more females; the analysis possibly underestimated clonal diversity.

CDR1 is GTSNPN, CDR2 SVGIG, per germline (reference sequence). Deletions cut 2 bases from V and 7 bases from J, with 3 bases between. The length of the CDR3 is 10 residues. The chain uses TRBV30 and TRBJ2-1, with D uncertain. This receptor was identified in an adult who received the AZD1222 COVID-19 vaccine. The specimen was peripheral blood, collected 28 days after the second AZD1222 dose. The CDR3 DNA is TGTGCCTGGAGTTGGAATGAGCAGTTCTTC. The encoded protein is CAWSWNEQFF.